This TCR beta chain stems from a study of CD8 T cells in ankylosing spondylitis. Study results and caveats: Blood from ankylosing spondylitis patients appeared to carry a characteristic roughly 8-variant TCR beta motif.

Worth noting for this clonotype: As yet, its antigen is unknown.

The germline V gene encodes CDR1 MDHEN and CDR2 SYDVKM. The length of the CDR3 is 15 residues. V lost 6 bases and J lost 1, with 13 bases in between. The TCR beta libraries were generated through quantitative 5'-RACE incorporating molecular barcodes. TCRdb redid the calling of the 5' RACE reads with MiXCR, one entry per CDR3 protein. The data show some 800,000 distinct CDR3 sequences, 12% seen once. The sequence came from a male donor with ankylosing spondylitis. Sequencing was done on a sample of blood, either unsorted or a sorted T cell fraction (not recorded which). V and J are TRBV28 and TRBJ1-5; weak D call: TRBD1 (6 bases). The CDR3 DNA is TGTGCCAGCAGCCCCGGGACACCAAGCAATCAGCCCCAGCATTTT. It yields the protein CASSPGTPSNQPQHF.